This passage covers 14 T cell receptor beta chains from one sample sequenced in a study of metastatic and nonmetastatic thyroid tumors. TCRdb called clones again from the PCR reads with MiXCR. The repertoire holds 65,000 to 70,000 clones, with 14% as singletons. All patients reached thyroid surgery having received no treatment beforehand. Sequenced sample: blood. Receptors originate from a male donor with papillary thyroid cancer or a benign thyroid nodule (not recorded which). Some clones in this sample may be carry-over from other donors' samples.

This clone came up many times. The J gene is TRBJ1-2, the V gene TRBV4-3; 7 positions agree with TRBD1. Losses at the gene ends were 2 bases for V and 4 bases for J; bases not matched to a gene: 10. Germline CDR1 is LGHNA and CDR2 is YSLEER. CDR3 length: 16 residues. CDR3: CASSQQRQGGSYGYTF. CDR3 nucleotide sequence: TGCGCCAGCAGCCAACAAAGACAGGGTGGAAGCTATGGCTACACCTTC.

This clone has a count of ten or more. CDR3 coding DNA: TGTGCCAGCAGCCGGTCCGGGACTGGGAACACTGAAGCTTTCTTT. Amino acids: CASSRSGTGNTEAFF. The V gene is TRBV7-3, the J gene TRBJ1-1; tentatively, D is TRBD1 (5 bases). Trimming pared 5 bases from V and 1 base from J, leaving 14 bases between. The CDR3 has 15 amino acids. Germline assignment: CDR1 SGHTA and CDR2 FQGTGA.

Ten or more counts support this clone. This chain uses TRBV6-2 or TRBV6-3 with TRBJ2-2; 8 bases align to TRBD1. Per germline, CDR1 MNHEY and CDR2 SVGEGT. This CDR3 is 16 amino acids long. V dropped 5 bases and J dropped 1; count of bases not matched to a gene: 6. Here the CDR3 DNA reads TGTGCCAGCAGTGATACCGGGACAGGGAACACCGGGGAGCTGTTTTTT. Its protein product is CASSDTGTGNTGELFF.

The rearrangement links TRBV25-1 to TRBJ2-7; 7 bases are a match to TRBD1. The CDR3 loop spans 14 amino acids. J was trimmed by 2 bases and V by 6 bases; bases with no gene match: 7. Per germline, CDR1 MGHDK and CDR2 SYGVNS. The CDR3: CASRPRDSTYEQYF. CDR3 coding DNA: TGTGCCAGCAGACCCCGGGACAGTACCTACGAGCAGTACTTC.

For the CDR3, the DNA is TGTGCCAGCAGCCAAGATGGGGTAGTAGCGGGAGGGCATCATGAGCAGTTCTTC. Its translation is CASSQDGVVAGGHHEQFF. The V gene is TRBV3-1, the J gene TRBJ2-1; 11 positions agree with TRBD2. The germline CDR1 and CDR2 sequences are LGHDT and YNNKEL (reference sequence). The CDR3 has 18 amino acids. V trimming: 0 bases; J trimming: 8 bases; junction bases outside the gene matches: 12.

This clone was seen many times. This chain connects TRBV2 to TRBJ2-2; D is perhaps TRBD1 (6 bases). The germline CDR1 and CDR2 sequences are SNHLY and FYNNEI. Deletions cut 6 bases from V and 5 bases from J, with 19 bases between. The CDR3 runs 16 residues. The CDR3 DNA reads TGTGCCAGCAGCCCTAAAGGGCGGACAGTGACCGGGGAGCTGTTTTTT. Protein sequence: CASSPKGRTVTGELFF.

The sample holds many counts of this clone. This rearrangement joins TRBV11-2 to TRBJ2-2; D gene ambiguous. CDR1 and CDR2 from the germline V gene are SGHAT and FQNNGV. The V end lost 3 bases, the J end lost 4 bases, and 6 bases lay between the germline ends. This CDR3 region has 13 residues. Written as DNA, the CDR3 is TGTGCCAGCAGCTTGACTGCCACCGGGGAGCTGTTTTTT. Protein sequence: CASSLTATGELFF. Combining the CDR3 with reference TRBV11-2 and TRBJ2-2 gives the whole variable domain EAGVAQSPRYKIIEKRQSVAFWCNPISGHATLYWYQQILGQGPKLLIQFQNNGVVDDSQLPKDRFSAERLKGVDSTLKIQPAKLEDSAVYLCASSLTATGELFFGEGSRLTVL.

This clone was recorded many times. The rearrangement links TRBV30 to TRBJ2-7, with no clear D. This CDR3 has 17 amino acids. V gave up 4 bases and J gave up 3 bases, with 25 bases separating them. Germline V gene data show CDR1 as GTSNPN and CDR2 as SVGIG (reference sequence). The chain's CDR3 is CAWILLLRAISFYEQYV. The CDR3 DNA reads TGTGCCTGGATACTCCTCCTACGGGCTATTTCATTCTACGAGCAGTACGTC.

V and J are TRBV6-1 and TRBJ1-1, with D uncertain. CDR1 is MNHNS and CDR2 is SASEGT in the germline V gene. Trimming pared 1 base from V and 5 bases from J, leaving 5 bases between. The CDR3 length is 12 residues. This CDR3 is CASSEGRTEAFF. The CDR3 coding sequence is TGTGCCAGCAGTGAAGGGAGGACTGAAGCTTTCTTT.

This clone appeared many times. The V gene is TRBV2, the J gene TRBJ2-3; no clear D. CDR3 length equals 15 residues. Trimming stripped 2 bases from V and 5 bases from J, with 14 bases between. Germline CDR1 and CDR2: SNHLY and FYNNEI. CDR3 region: CASSESWLVGDTQYF. CDR3 DNA: TGTGCCAGCAGTGAATCTTGGCTCGTCGGAGATACGCAGTATTTT.

The chain links TRBV11-2 to TRBJ2-2, with D perhaps matching TRBD2 (6 bases). Between the trimmed V and J ends, which lost 8 bases and 6 bases, there was a span of 19 bases. Germline values: CDR1 SGHAT, CDR2 FQNNGV. The CDR3 runs 15 residues. CDR3 sequence: CASGPGLASAGELFF. In nucleotides, the CDR3 is TGTGCCAGCGGGCCCGGGCTAGCGTCCGCCGGGGAGCTGTTTTTT.

This clone showed up many times. The rearrangement uses TRBV27 and TRBJ2-3; D perhaps matches TRBD1 (5 bases). V lost 6 bases and J 4 bases, leaving 11 bases between the germline ends. Germline assignment: CDR1 MNHEY and CDR2 SMNVEV (reference sequence). This CDR3 region has 13 residues. The CDR3, as DNA: TGTGCCAGCAGCCAGGGCCGGCCAGATACGCAGTATTTT. Protein product: CASSQGRPDTQYF.

The table lists this clone with many counts. This rearrangement joins TRBV7-8 to TRBJ1-1; no firm D call. The CDR3 extends over 14 amino acids. The ends were cut back, 5 bases at V and 5 bases at J, with 15 bases in the middle. The germline CDR1 and CDR2 sequences are SGHVS and FQNEAQ. In nucleotides, the CDR3 is TGTGCCAGCAGCACCACAAGTATGATGACTGAAGCTTTCTTT. Translating gives CASSTTSMMTEAFF.

There are many counts of this clone. The V gene is TRBV7-2, the J gene TRBJ2-3, with 7 bases fitting TRBD2. This CDR3 spans 13 amino acids. Germline-derived CDR1 and CDR2 are SGHTA and FQGNSA. V shed 7 bases and J 4 bases; nucleotides not matched to a gene: 5. CDR3 sequence: CASNSGLADTQYF. CDR3 nucleotide sequence: TGTGCCAGCAATAGCGGGTTGGCAGATACGCAGTATTTT. Supplemented by reference TRBV7-2 and TRBJ2-3, the full variable domain reads GAGVSQSPSNKVTEKGKDVELRCDPISGHTALYWYRQSLGQGLEFLIYFQGNSAPDKSGLPSDRFSAERTGGSVSTLTIQRTQQEDSAVYLCASNSGLADTQYFGPGTRLTVL.